These 20 T cell receptor beta chains originate from one sample sequenced in a study of T cells in Graves' hyperthyroidism and ophthalmopathy. Amplification targeted TCR beta CDR3 regions from RNA transcripts. The HTBI primer set drove a first-round RT-PCR of the TCR CDR3. MiXCR, applied by TCRdb to the multiplex PCR reads, yields one record per CDR3 protein. This sample has 450,000 to 700,000 distinct CDR3 sequences, with around 45% found just once. The sequenced sample was peripheral blood or thyroid tissue (not recorded which). These receptors were collected from an adult woman with Graves' disease, either hyperthyroidism or ophthalmopathy (not recorded which).

Concerning this clonotype itself: The junction does not match germline at one end; this may be a read error. V gene TRBV10-3 combines with J gene TRBJ2-6; either TRBD1 or TRBD2 may supply D (5 bases each). Germline values: CDR1 ENHRY, CDR2 SYGVKD. The CDR3 has 14 residues. The CDR3 reads CAISGDGTSDPLGF. In nucleotides, the CDR3 is TGTGCCATCAGTGGAGACGGGACGTCGGACCCTCTGGGTTTC.

Ten or more counts support this clonotype. The rearrangement joins TRBV6-1 to TRBJ1-6; a possible D gene is TRBD1 (6 bases). The CDR3 contains 14 residues. V lost 2 bases to trimming and J lost 10 bases, with 12 bases between them. CDR1 MNHNS and CDR2 SASEGT come from the germline V gene. For the CDR3, the DNA is TGTGCCAGCAGTGAAACAGGGTTCGGCTCACCCCTCCACTTT. Residues: CASSETGFGSPLHF.

The CDR3 loop reads CASSSLGGRSEAFF. The CDR3, as DNA: TGTGCCAGTAGTTCCCTTGGGGGCAGGTCTGAAGCTTTCTTT. This sequence joins TRBV19 and TRBJ1-1; possibly TRBD1 for D (6 bases). CDR3 length: 14 amino acids. Per germline, CDR1 LNHDA and CDR2 SQIVND (reference sequence). Between the trimmed V and J ends, which lost 5 bases and 6 bases, there was a span of 16 bases.

V gene TRBV7-6 combines with J gene TRBJ2-2, with D perhaps matching TRBD1 (5 bases). CDR1 is SGHVS and CDR2 is FNYEAQ in the germline V gene. This CDR3 has 18 residues. The germline V and J ends were trimmed by 1 base and 0 bases, with 15 bases remaining between them. DNA of the CDR3: TGTGCCAGCAGCTTAGGTCCCCAGGGCTGTGCGAACACCGGGGAGCTGTTTTTT. This sequence encodes CASSLGPQGCANTGELFF.

This clonotype was detected many times. The V and J genes are TRBV20-1 and TRBJ2-6; D tentatively fits TRBD1 or TRBD2 (5 bases each). CDR3 length: 18 amino acids. CDR1 is DFQATT, CDR2 SNEGSKA, per germline (reference sequence). The ends were cut back, 3 bases at V and 1 base at J, with 19 bases in the middle. The CDR3 DNA is TGCAGTGCTAGGGAACGTCGGGACGCGATATCTGGGGCCAACGTCCTGACTTTC. As protein: CSARERRDAISGANVLTF.

J is TRBJ1-3 and V is TRBV7-2; 9 bases map to TRBD1. The germline V gene encodes CDR1 SGHTA and CDR2 FQGNSA. V dropped 5 bases and J dropped 5; count of bases not matched to a gene: 7. The CDR3 is 15 amino acids. The CDR3 loop is CASSHRGRGRNTIYF. The CDR3, as DNA: TGTGCCAGCAGCCACAGGGGGCGCGGACGAAACACCATATATTTT.

The gene calls are TRBV25-1 and TRBJ1-2; D may be TRBD1 (6 bases). V was pared by 6 bases and J by 8 bases, with 22 bases between. The CDR3 consists of 15 residues. Germline CDR1 MGHDK, CDR2 SYGVNS. CDR3 in DNA: TGTGCCAGCAGCCCCGGGGGGGCTCGGACTGGGGGCTACACCTTC. Protein: CASSPGGARTGGYTF.

This clonotype was counted at least ten times. This chain uses TRBV9 with TRBJ1-5; D is ambiguous. This CDR3 has 13 amino acids. From germline, CDR1 is SGDLS and CDR2 YYNGEE. V gave up 4 bases and J gave up 6 bases, with 11 bases separating them. CDR3 amino acids: CASSPSEGQPQHF. CDR3 in DNA: TGTGCCAGCAGCCCCTCGGAGGGTCAGCCCCAGCATTTT.

The gene calls are TRBV25-1 and TRBJ2-5, with 11 bases identical to TRBD2. The CDR3 length is 15 residues. V dropped 8 bases and J dropped 3; count of bases not matched to a gene: 8. Germline CDR1 reads MGHDK; CDR2 reads SYGVNS. CDR3: CASFNPGLAEETQYF. Here the CDR3 DNA reads TGTGCCAGCTTTAACCCGGGACTAGCGGAAGAGACCCAGTACTTC.

V usage is TRBV7-9 and J usage is TRBJ1-2, with TRBD1 matching 8 bases. The CDR3 runs to 15 residues. Germline CDR1 SEHNR, CDR2 FQNEAQ (reference sequence). Trimming took 5 bases from V and 3 from J; bases not matched to a gene: 8. The CDR3: CASSQRTGNDYGYTF. The CDR3 coding sequence is TGTGCCAGCAGCCAAAGGACAGGGAACGACTATGGCTACACCTTC.

At least ten counts were recorded for this clonotype. This chain connects TRBV5-1 to TRBJ1-1, with 8 bases matching TRBD1. Looked up from germline, CDR1 is SGHRS and CDR2 is YFSETQ. The CDR3 is 15 amino acids. After removal of 4 bases from V and 4 bases from J, the junction contained 9 bases not matched to a gene. The CDR3 is CASSLGDRRVTEAFF. In DNA, the CDR3 is TGCGCCAGCAGCCTCGGGGACAGGAGGGTCACTGAAGCTTTCTTT.

The V call is TRBV2, the J call TRBJ2-5; 8 bases fit TRBD2. V gave up 6 bases and J gave up 8 bases; unmatched junction bases: 14. This CDR3 contains 15 residues. From germline, CDR1 is SNHLY and CDR2 FYNNEI. The CDR3 spells CASSSRGAGEATQYF. CDR3 nucleotide sequence: TGTGCCAGCAGCTCCCGGGGAGCGGGAGAGGCTACCCAGTACTTC.

The chain couples TRBV29-1 to TRBJ2-7, with D perhaps matching TRBD2 (5 bases). Gene TRBJ2-1 matches the end of the DNA better, so the J call may be wrong. This CDR3 comprises 12 residues. Germline V gene data show CDR1 as SQVTM and CDR2 as ANQGSEA. CDR3 DNA: TGCAGCGCTGTGGGGAGAAACAATGAGCAGTTCTTC. It codes for CSAVGRNNEQFF.

This clonotype was observed a few times. The V gene is TRBV7-7, the J gene TRBJ1-2, with 8 bases identical to TRBD1. CDR3 size: 14 residues. In germline, CDR1 is SSHAT, CDR2 FNYEAQ (reference sequence). The V gene end was trimmed by 5 bases and the J gene end by 6 bases; junction bases not matched to a gene: 8. The CDR3 coding sequence is TGTGCCAGCAGCCCGAGGACAGGGCACAATGGCTACACCTTC. As protein: CASSPRTGHNGYTF.

This chain links TRBV12-3 or TRBV12-4 with TRBJ1-2, with a possible D match to TRBD1 (5 bases). V lost 4 bases and J lost 4, with 10 bases in between. The CDR3 is made up of 13 amino acids. The CDR3 DNA is TGTGCCAGCAGTTGGGGGGAGCCCTATGGCTACACCTTC. It yields the protein CASSWGEPYGYTF.

The genes are TRBV20-1 and TRBJ2-2; D is unresolved. Germline V gene sequence: CDR1 DFQATT, CDR2 SNEGSKA (reference sequence). V lost 7 bases and J lost 7, with 4 bases in between. The CDR3 contains 9 residues. The CDR3 is CSGHGELFF. Here the CDR3 DNA reads TGCAGTGGCCACGGGGAGCTGTTTTTT.

This clonotype was observed a handful of times. This may arise from a read error, as a much more abundant clone is one base away. The chain uses TRBV5-1 and TRBJ2-7, with 7 bases that match TRBD1. Losses at the gene ends were 4 bases for V and 2 bases for J; bases not matched to a gene: 9. CDR1 and CDR2 from the germline V gene are SGHRS and YFSETQ. The CDR3 is made up of 15 amino acids. As DNA, the CDR3 is TGCGCCAGCAGCCCGGGCAGGGGGAAAGCCTACGAGCAGTACTTC. It yields the protein CASSPGRGKAYEQYF. Drawing the rest from reference TRBV5-1 and TRBJ2-7, the complete variable domain is KAGVTQTPRYLIKTRGQQVTLSCSPISGHRSVSWYQQTPGQGLQFLFEYFSETQRNKGNFPGRFSGRQFSNSRSEMNVSTLELGDSALYLCASSPGRGKAYEQYFGPGTRLTVT.

As to this clonotype: With a much larger clone just one base away, this may be a read error. The rearrangement links TRBV11-2 to TRBJ2-2, with D perhaps matching TRBD2 (6 bases). The CDR3 consists of 15 residues. V lost 5 bases to trimming and J lost 7 bases, with 17 bases between them. The germline V gene has CDR1 SGHAT and CDR2 FQNNGV. This chain's CDR3 is CASSDRGMVVGELFF. The CDR3 DNA reads as TGTGCCAGCAGCGACCGGGGGATGGTAGTCGGGGAGCTGTTTTTT.

The chain employs TRBV11-2 and TRBJ2-7; D gene ambiguous. Trimming stripped 5 bases from V and 5 bases from J, with 13 bases between. Germline CDR1 reads SGHAT; CDR2 reads FQNNGV. There are 13 residues in the CDR3. DNA for the CDR3: TGTGCCAGCAGCGAAACCAATAGTGACGAGCAGTACTTC. Translation: CASSETNSDEQYF.

The rearrangement joins TRBV14 to TRBJ1-1; perhaps TRBD1 as D (5 bases). V was trimmed by 0 bases and J by 0 bases, leaving 11 bases between them. This CDR3 has 16 amino acids. The V gene's germline CDR1 is SGHDN and CDR2 FVKESK. Here the CDR3 DNA reads TGTGCCAGCAGCCAAGATCCGTGGGGCTTGAACACTGAAGCTTTCTTT. This gives the protein CASSQDPWGLNTEAFF.